Below, 9 T cell receptor beta chains from the same sample are listed, as sequenced in a study of T-cell memory formation after mild COVID-19. A single record per CDR3 protein comes from TCRdb applying MiXCR to the 5' RACE reads. This repertoire shows 390,000 or so distinct CDR3 sequences, about 15% found once; its top ten account for roughly 21%. Sequencing was done on a sample of PBMCs or a T cell subset sorted from them (not recorded which). These receptors were collected from a man aged 18 to 30 who had mild COVID-19 (a few samples of this study predate the infection). Cell type and time point are not known.

V is TRBV6-6 and J is TRBJ1-6; D is ambiguous. The V gene lost 3 bases and the J gene lost 5 bases, with 11 bases spanning the gap. CDR1 is MNHNY, CDR2 SVGAGI, per germline (reference sequence). The CDR3 covers 15 residues. DNA of the CDR3: TGTGCCAGCAGTTATACGGCAGGCAATAATTCACCCCTCCACTTT. Amino acids: CASSYTAGNNSPLHF.

The J gene is TRBJ2-5, the V gene TRBV7-3; D is uncertain. Germline V CDR1 and CDR2: SGHTA, FQGTGA. The CDR3 extends over 12 amino acids. Trimming stripped 6 bases from V and 5 bases from J, with 10 bases between. DNA of the CDR3: TGTGCCAGCAGGTCGGGCTCGGAGACCCAGTACTTC. This encodes CASRSGSETQYF.

CDR3 in amino acids: CATSPKGGANVLTF. The CDR3 region has the DNA TGTGCCACCAGTCCCAAAGGGGGGGCCAACGTCCTGACTTTC. The V call is TRBV24-1, the J call TRBJ2-6, with D unresolved. This CDR3 has 14 residues. Per germline, CDR1 KGHDR and CDR2 SFDVKD. Trimming pared 6 bases from V and 4 bases from J, leaving 9 bases between.

Ten or more counts support this clonotype. V usage is TRBV6-2 or TRBV6-3 and J usage is TRBJ1-1, with TRBD1 matching 8 bases. J lost 1 base, V lost 11 bases, and 12 bases had no gene match. In germline, CDR1 is MNHEY, CDR2 SVGEGT. The CDR3 is 15 amino acids. This chain's CDR3 is CADRGGGEENTEAFF. The CDR3 bases are TGTGCCGACAGGGGTGGCGGAGAAGAGAACACTGAAGCTTTCTTT.

Many counts were recorded for this clonotype. The J gene is TRBJ1-2, the V gene TRBV12-3 or TRBV12-4, with a weak D call TRBD1 (5 bases). This CDR3 contains 13 residues. Deletions cut 5 bases from V and 4 bases from J, with 11 bases between. This CDR3 is CASSPAGGYGYTF. CDR3 in DNA: TGTGCCAGCAGTCCCGCTGGGGGCTATGGCTACACCTTC.

The rearrangement joins TRBV5-4 to TRBJ2-2; D is unresolved. The germline V gene encodes CDR1 SGHNT and CDR2 YYREEE (reference sequence). The CDR3 loop spans 15 amino acids. Trimming stripped 3 bases from V and 3 bases from J, with 12 bases between. CDR3: CASSSTPWDTGELFF. Written as DNA, the CDR3 is TGTGCCAGCAGCTCGACCCCTTGGGACACCGGGGAGCTGTTTTTT.

This clonotype was detected only a few times. The chain combines TRBV21-1 with TRBJ2-1. TRBV21-1 is marked as a pseudogene. This CDR3 has 10 amino acids. The CDR3: CASGEGEQFF. The CDR3 DNA reads as TGTGCCAGCGGCGAAGGGGAGCAGTTCTTC.

This chain uses TRBV7-9 with TRBJ1-5; TRBD1 matches 7 bases. The CDR3 contains 14 residues. The germline V gene has CDR1 SEHNR and CDR2 FQNEAQ (reference sequence). V shed 3 bases, J shed 6 bases, and the junction held 5 bases outside the gene matches. The DNA for the CDR3 is TGTGCCAGCAGCTTGACAGGGTCGGGTCAGCCCCAGCATTTT. Translated, it gives CASSLTGSGQPQHF. The complete variable domain, with remaining parts taken from reference TRBV7-9 and TRBJ1-5, reads DTGVSQNPRHKITKRGQNVTFRCDPISEHNRLYWYRQTLGQGPEFLTYFQNEAQLEKSRLLSDRFSAERPKGSFSTLEIQRTEQGDSAMYLCASSLTGSGQPQHFGDGTRLSIL.

Many counts were recorded for this clonotype. The CDR3 nucleotides read TGCGCCAGCAGCTTGGAATCGGTATCCTACGAGCAGTACTTC. It translates to CASSLESVSYEQYF. The rearrangement links TRBV5-1 to TRBJ2-7; D remains ambiguous. This CDR3 is built from 14 residues. V was clipped by 0 bases and J by 1 base, with 8 bases between them. CDR1 is SGHRS, CDR2 YFSETQ, per germline.